This record covers a single TCR beta chain. Antigen unknown. Trimming removed 7 bases from V and 9 bases from J; junction bases left unmatched: 11. The CDR3 consists of 14 residues. CDR1 is SQVTM, CDR2 ANQGSEA, per germline. PCR used 60 Vbeta primers and 13 Jbeta primers. TCRdb keeps only in-frame clones here, not all; method: immunoSEQ multiplex PCR. This sample's table reports tens of thousands of clones. This sample stems from a study of cytomegalovirus exposure and HLA in healthy donors. Study results and caveats: Further analysis, carried out later, found HLA-associated TCR beta chains more clonally expanded than equally common other chains.

This sequence was found in a man aged 18 to 35 in good health and CMV-seropositive. The chain has TRBV29-1 and TRBJ2-1, with 11 bases aligning to TRBD2. Material: PBMCs. The CDR3 reads CSALVAGGPGEQFF. As DNA, the CDR3 is TGCAGCGCCCTAGTAGCGGGAGGGCCGGGTGAGCAGTTCTTC.